This T cell receptor (beta chain) was sequenced during a study of T cells in localized non-small cell lung cancer. Here immunoSEQ multiplex PCR was the method, and the copy in TCRdb shows in-frame clones only, minus some. This table has some 56,000 clones, about nine tenths appearing once. Specimen: peripheral blood, collected before any cancer treatment. The TCR sequence derives from a woman aged 40-69 years with stage I lung adenocarcinoma.

This CDR3 reads CASITGSHAGELFF. The CDR3 nucleotides read TGTGCCAGCATAACGGGGTCTCATGCCGGGGAGCTGTTTTTT. The chain joins TRBV7-3 to TRBJ2-2; maybe TRBD2 (5 bases). Deletions cut 7 bases from V and 6 bases from J, with 15 bases between. The CDR3 length is 14 residues. The V gene's germline CDR1 is SGHTA and CDR2 FQGTGA.